This TCR beta chain was observed in a study of cytomegalovirus exposure and HLA in healthy donors listed by TCRdb under 2017. As for the study more broadly: The roughly 650 repertoires of the first cohort and the 120 or so validation repertoires were produced on the same platform, according to a later analysis. The aim of the study was to test whether cataloging public T cell receptors could identify signatures of past pathogen exposure. A separate validation cohort of more than 100 different subjects was used in addition to the 666-subject first cohort. To predict cytomegalovirus infection status, the study combined high-throughput TCR immunosequencing, statistical association of individual TCRs with disease status, and machine learning. Study-level results and caveats: In vitro tests confirmed that a few of the cytomegalovirus-associated TCR beta chains recognize cytomegalovirus antigens. The study listed 164 TCR beta chains as associated with cytomegalovirus. A later analysis had no HLA typing for the validation cohort, so co-occurrence there was scored across all 130 or so repertoires. The classifier was reported to diagnose cytomegalovirus status with high specificity and sensitivity in both the original cohort and the validation cohort. The authors suggested that the approach could potentially be generalized to other disease states and immunological phenotypes. While some public TCRs were present in many individuals, most TCR sequences turned up only very rarely across donors. A later analysis found that TCRs clustered in the first cohort also tended to co-occur in the approximately 120 validation repertoires, with just under 95% of cluster scores above 0.

On this clone itself: No antigen is known for it. No base qualities exist here, and no much larger clone lies one base off it.

Separate from the approximately 730-subject first cohort, the validation cohort of more than 90 subjects was the group to which the donors belonged. CDR1 KGHSH and CDR2 LQKENI are derived from the germline V gene. The CDR3 goes from the cysteine to the phenylalanine over 16 residues. CDR3 DNA is the only sequence kept; it has 48 bases, read in frame from the first base. Trimmed from V: 4 bases; trimmed from J: 2 bases; junction bases lacking a gene match: 8. Library generation was performed with the immunoSEQ multiplex PCR assay. The source study handled its data this way. A statistical classification framework was built for diagnosing cytomegalovirus status from the catalog of TCR beta chain sequences. TCRdb's version of the immuneACCESS table is confined to in-frame rearrangements and falls short of the full clone set. An unresolved V gene accounts for under half of the shortfall where checked; the remainder is of unknown origin. V and J calls and clone size are as listed in that table; D and trimming were resolved from the DNA. This sample is represented by more than 95,000 clones; around 87% of them were singletons. Together, the top ten hold roughly 4.2% of the sample.

The chain employs TRBV18 and TRBJ2-3, with TRBD1 identical over 8 junction bases. Sequencing was performed on PBMCs. This TCR was sampled from a woman aged 18-30 years in good health and CMV-seropositive. The CDR3 sequence is CASSQRDRPTTDTQYF. At the DNA level, the sequence is TGTGCCAGCTCACAGAGGGACAGGCCTACCACAGATACGCAGTATTTT.